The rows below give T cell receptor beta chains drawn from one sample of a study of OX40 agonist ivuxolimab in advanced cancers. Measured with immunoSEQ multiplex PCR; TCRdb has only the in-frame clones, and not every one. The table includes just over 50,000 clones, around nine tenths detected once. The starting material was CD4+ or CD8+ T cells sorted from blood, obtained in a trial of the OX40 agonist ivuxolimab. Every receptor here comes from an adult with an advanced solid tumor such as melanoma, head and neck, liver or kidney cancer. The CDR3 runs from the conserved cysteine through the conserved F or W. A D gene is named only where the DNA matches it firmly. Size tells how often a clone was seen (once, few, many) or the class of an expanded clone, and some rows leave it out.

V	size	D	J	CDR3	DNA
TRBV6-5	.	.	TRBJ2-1	CASSESWGDNEQFF	TGTGCCAGCAGTGAGAGCTGGGGGGATAATGAGCAGTTCTTC
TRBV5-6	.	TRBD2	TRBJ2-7	CASSLKGLAGEVEQYF	TGTGCCAGCAGCTTGAAAGGACTAGCGGGAGAAGTCGAGCAGTACTTC
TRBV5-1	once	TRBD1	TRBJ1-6	CASSFSSEGANSPLHF	TGCGCCAGCAGCTTCAGTTCCGAGGGGGCTAATTCACCCCTCCACTTT
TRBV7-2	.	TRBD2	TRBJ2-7	CASRGEPYEQYF	TGTGCTTCGCGGGGGGAGCCCTACGAGCAGTACTTC
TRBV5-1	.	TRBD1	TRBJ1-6	CASSPRGQGGSPLHF	TGCGCCAGCAGCCCCCGAGGACAGGGGGGATCACCCCTCCACTTT
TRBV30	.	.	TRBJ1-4	CAWSGYEGLFF	TGTGCCTGGAGTGGTTATGAGGGCCTGTTTTTT
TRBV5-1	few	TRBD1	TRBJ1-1	CASSQGQSSTEAFF	TGCGCCAGCAGCCAGGGACAGTCTAGCACTGAAGCTTTCTTT
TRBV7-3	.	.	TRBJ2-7	CASSLTGDGAYEQYF	TGTGCCAGCAGCTTAACGGGCGATGGGGCCTACGAGCAGTACTTC
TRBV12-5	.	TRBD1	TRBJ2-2	CASGFSGTAQLPVANTGELFF	TGTGCTAGTGGTTTCTCCGGGACAGCTCAACTCCCTGTCGCAAACACCGGGGAGCTGTTTTTT
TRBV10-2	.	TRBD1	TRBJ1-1	CAGRTGSNTEAFF	TGCGCCGGCCGGACAGGGTCGAACACTGAAGCTTTCTTT
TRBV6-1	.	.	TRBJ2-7	CASSLQGPVGEQYF	TGTGCCAGCAGTTTGCAGGGGCCGGTAGGGGAGCAGTACTTC
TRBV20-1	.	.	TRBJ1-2	CRARDPEYYTF	TGCAGGGCTAGAGATCCCGAATACTACACCTTC
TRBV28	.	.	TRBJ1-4	CASSLGITGPTNEKLFF	TGTGCCAGCAGTTTAGGGATTACAGGGCCAACTAATGAAAAACTGTTTTTT
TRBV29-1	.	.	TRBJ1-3	CSVLDQSSGNTIYF	TGCAGCGTACTCGATCAGTCCTCTGGAAACACCATATATTTT
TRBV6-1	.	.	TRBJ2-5	CASSEGTRETQYF	TGTGCCAGCAGTGAAGGGACACGGGAGACCCAGTACTTC
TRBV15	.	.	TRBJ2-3	CATSRDVGDTQYF	TGTGCCACCAGCAGAGATGTGGGCGATACGCAGTATTTT
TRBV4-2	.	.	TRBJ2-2	CASSQDGGQAGTEGELFF	TGTGCCAGCAGCCAAGATGGGGGGCAAGCGGGGACCGAGGGGGAGCTGTTTTTT
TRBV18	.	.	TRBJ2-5	CASSANGAAQETQYF	TGTGCCAGCTCAGCTAACGGGGCCGCCCAAGAGACCCAGTACTTC
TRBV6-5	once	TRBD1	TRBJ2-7	CASIKTGTGYYEQYF	TGTGCCAGCATTAAAACCGGGACAGGGTACTACGAGCAGTACTTC
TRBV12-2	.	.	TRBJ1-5	CASRFGHRGRNQPQHF	TGTGCAAGTCGCTTTGGGCACAGGGGCCGGAATCAGCCCCAGCATTTT
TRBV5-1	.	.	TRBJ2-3	CASSLAGPYTDTQYF	TGCGCCAGCAGCTTGGCGGGACCCTACACAGATACGCAGTATTTT
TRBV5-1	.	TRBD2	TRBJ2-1	CASSLVSGVNNEQFF	TGCGCCAGCAGCTTGGTTAGCGGGGTTAACAATGAGCAGTTCTTC
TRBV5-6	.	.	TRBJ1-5	CASSAGLKNNQPQHF	TGTGCCAGCAGCGCGGGTTTAAAGAACAATCAGCCCCAGCATTTT
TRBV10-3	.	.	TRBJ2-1	CAISEHTGEQFF	TGTGCCATCAGTGAACATACCGGAGAGCAGTTCTTC
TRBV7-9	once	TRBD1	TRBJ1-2	CASSRDRVNYGYTF	TGTGCCAGCAGTCGGGACAGAGTTAACTATGGCTACACCTTC
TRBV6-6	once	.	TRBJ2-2	CASSYSTANTGELFF	TGTGCCAGCAGTTACTCCACAGCTAACACCGGGGAGCTGTTTTTT
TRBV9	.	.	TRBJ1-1	CASSTHRDTEAFF	TGTGCCAGCAGCACACACCGGGACACTGAAGCTTTCTTT
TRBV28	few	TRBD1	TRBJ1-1	CASSSLYRGEAFF	TGTGCCAGCAGTTCTCTATACAGGGGGGAAGCTTTCTTT
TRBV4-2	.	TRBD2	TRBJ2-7	CASRPEGDSGRVYEQYF	TGTGCCAGCAGACCCGAGGGGGATAGCGGGAGGGTCTACGAGCAGTACTTC
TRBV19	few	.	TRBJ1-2	CASSIWDGYTF	TGTGCCAGTAGTATTTGGGATGGCTACACCTTC
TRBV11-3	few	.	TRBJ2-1	CASSLGDSYNEQFF	TGTGCCAGCAGCTTAGGGGATTCCTACAATGAGCAGTTCTTC
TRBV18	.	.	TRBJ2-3	CASSRTVVGTDTQYF	TGTGCCAGCTCACGGACAGTAGTGGGCACAGATACGCAGTATTTT
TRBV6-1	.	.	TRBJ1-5	CASSDRDSNQPQHF	TGTGCCAGCAGTGACAGGGATAGCAATCAGCCCCAGCATTTT
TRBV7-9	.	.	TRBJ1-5	CASSLGQPNQPQHF	TGTGCCAGCAGCTTAGGACAGCCAAATCAGCCCCAGCATTTT
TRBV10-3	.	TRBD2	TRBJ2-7	CAISSWGLTSSYEQYF	TGTGCCATCAGTAGTTGGGGACTAACGAGCTCCTACGAGCAGTACTTC
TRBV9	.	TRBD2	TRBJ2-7	CASSVATGGYEQYF	TGTGCCAGCAGCGTAGCTACGGGGGGTTACGAGCAGTACTTC
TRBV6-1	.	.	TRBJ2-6	CASSEWVQGPGSGANVLTF	TGTGCCAGCAGTGAATGGGTACAGGGTCCTGGCTCTGGGGCCAACGTCCTGACTTTC
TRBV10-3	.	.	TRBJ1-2	CAISEPDGILGYTF	TGTGCCATCAGTGAGCCGGACGGGATTTTGGGCTACACCTTC
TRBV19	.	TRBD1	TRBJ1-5	CASSTAGTGGSNQPQHF	TGTGCCAGTAGCACCGCCGGGACAGGGGGAAGCAATCAGCCCCAGCATTTT
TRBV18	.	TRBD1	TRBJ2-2	CASSPTGTVATGELFF	TGTGCCAGCTCACCAACCGGGACAGTAGCCACCGGGGAGCTGTTTTTT
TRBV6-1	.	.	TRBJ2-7	CAAGQLSYEQYF	TGTGCCGCGGGACAGCTCTCCTACGAGCAGTACTTC
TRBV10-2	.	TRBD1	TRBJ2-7	CASTPGQGEQYF	TGCGCCAGCACCCCAGGACAGGGCGAGCAGTACTTC
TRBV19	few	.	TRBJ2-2	CASSIGYRDTTTGELFF	TGTGCCAGTAGTATAGGGTACCGGGACACAACCACCGGGGAGCTGTTTTTT
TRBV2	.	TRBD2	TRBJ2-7	CASIPTGGGEQYF	TGTGCCAGCATCCCTACGGGGGGGGGTGAGCAGTACTTC
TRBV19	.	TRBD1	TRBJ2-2	CASSKDRGTGTNTGELFF	TGTGCCAGTAGTAAGGACAGGGGAACGGGAACGAACACCGGGGAGCTGTTTTTT
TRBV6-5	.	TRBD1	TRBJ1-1	CASSNAGGTEAFF	TGTGCCAGCAGTAATGCAGGGGGCACTGAAGCTTTCTTT
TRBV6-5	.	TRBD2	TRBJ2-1	CASSSSGAYNEQFF	TGTGCCAGCAGTTCTAGCGGGGCCTACAATGAGCAGTTCTTC
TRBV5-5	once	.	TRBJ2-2	CASSLGDSYTGELFF	TGTGCCAGCAGCTTGGGCGACAGTTACACCGGGGAGCTGTTTTTT